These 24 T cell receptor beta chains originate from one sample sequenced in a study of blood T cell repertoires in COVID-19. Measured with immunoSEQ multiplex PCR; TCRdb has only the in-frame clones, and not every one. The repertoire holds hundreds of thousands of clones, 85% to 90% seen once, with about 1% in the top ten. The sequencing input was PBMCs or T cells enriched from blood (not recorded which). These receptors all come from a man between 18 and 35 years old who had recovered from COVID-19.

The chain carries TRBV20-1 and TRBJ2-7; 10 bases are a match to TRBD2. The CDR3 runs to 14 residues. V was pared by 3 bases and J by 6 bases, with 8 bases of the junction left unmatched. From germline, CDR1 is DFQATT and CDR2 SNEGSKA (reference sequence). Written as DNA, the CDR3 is TGCAGTGCTAGTCCGGGACTAGCGATTACCGAGCAGTACTTC. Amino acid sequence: CSASPGLAITEQYF.

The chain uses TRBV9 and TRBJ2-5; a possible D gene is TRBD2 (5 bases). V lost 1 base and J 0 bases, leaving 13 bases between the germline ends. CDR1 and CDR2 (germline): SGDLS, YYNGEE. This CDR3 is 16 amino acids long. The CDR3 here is CASSVSPSTNQETQYF. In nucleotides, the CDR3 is TGTGCCAGCAGCGTATCCCCCTCGACTAACCAAGAGACCCAGTACTTC.

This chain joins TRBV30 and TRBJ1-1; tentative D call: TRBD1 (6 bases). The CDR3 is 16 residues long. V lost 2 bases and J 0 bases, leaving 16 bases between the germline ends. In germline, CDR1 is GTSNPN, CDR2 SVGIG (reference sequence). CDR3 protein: CAWSTGLVGVNTEAFF. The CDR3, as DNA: TGTGCCTGGAGTACAGGGTTGGTAGGGGTGAACACTGAAGCTTTCTTT.

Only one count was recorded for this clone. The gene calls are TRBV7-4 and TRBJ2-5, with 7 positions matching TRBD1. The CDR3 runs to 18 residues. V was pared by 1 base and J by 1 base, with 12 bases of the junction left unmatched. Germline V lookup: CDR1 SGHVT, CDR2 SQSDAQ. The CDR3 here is CASSLGTGAALFQETQYF. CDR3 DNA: TGTGCCAGCAGCTTAGGCACAGGGGCCGCCCTCTTCCAAGAGACCCAGTACTTC.

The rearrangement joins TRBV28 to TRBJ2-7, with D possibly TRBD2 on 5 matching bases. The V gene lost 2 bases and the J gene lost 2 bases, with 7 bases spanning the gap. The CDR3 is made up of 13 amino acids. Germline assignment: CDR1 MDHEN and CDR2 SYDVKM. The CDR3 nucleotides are TGTGCCAGCAGTTTAGTGGGAGCCTACGAGCAGTACTTC. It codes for CASSLVGAYEQYF.

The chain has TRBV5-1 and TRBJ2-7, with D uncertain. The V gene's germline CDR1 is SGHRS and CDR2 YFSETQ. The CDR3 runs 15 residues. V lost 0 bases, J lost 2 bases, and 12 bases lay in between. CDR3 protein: CASSLETQVTYEQYF. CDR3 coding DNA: TGCGCCAGCAGCTTGGAAACTCAGGTAACCTACGAGCAGTACTTC.

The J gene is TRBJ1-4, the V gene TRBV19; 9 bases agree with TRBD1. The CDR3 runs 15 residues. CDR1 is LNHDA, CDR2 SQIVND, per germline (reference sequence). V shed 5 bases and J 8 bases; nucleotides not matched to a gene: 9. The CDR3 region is CASSATGGLGEKLFF. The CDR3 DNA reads TGTGCCAGTAGTGCCACAGGGGGCCTCGGGGAAAAACTGTTTTTT. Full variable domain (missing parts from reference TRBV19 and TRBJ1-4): DGGITQSPKYLFRKEGQNVTLSCEQNLNHDAMYWYRQDPGQGLRLIYYSQIVNDFQKGDIAEGYSVSREKKESFPLTVTSAQKNPTAFYLCASSATGGLGEKLFFGSGTQLSVL.

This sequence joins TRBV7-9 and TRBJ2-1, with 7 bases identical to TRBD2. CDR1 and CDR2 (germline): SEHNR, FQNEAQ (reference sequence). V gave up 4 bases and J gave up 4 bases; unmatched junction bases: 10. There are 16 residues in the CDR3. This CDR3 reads CASSSLARGEYNEQFF. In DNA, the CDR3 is TGTGCCAGCAGCTCACTGGCTCGGGGGGAGTACAATGAGCAGTTCTTC.

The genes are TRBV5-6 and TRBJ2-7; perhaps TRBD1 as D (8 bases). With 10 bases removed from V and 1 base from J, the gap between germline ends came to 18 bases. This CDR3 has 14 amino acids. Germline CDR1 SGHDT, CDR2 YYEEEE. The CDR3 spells CAGSDREGSYEQYF. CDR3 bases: TGTGCCGGATCGGACAGGGAGGGGTCCTACGAGCAGTACTTC.

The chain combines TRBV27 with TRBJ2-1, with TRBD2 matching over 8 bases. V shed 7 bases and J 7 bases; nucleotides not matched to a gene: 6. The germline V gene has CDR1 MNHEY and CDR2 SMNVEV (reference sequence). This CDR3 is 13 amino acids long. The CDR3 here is CASKVAGPNEQFF. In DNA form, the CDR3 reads TGTGCCAGCAAGGTAGCGGGACCGAATGAGCAGTTCTTC.

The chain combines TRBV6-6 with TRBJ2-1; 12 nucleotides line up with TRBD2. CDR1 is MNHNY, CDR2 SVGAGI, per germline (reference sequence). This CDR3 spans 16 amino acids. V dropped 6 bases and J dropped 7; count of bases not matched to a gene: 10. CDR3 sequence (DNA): TGTGCCAGCAGGGTCCCTAGCGGGGGGGCGAGGAATGAGCAGTTCTTC. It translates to CASRVPSGGARNEQFF.

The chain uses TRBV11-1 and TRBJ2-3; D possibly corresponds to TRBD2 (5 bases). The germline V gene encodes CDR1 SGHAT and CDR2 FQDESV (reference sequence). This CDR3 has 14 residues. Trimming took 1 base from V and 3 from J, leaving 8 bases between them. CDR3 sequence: CASSLGGLTDTQYF. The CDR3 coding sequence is TGTGCCAGCAGCTTAGGAGGGCTGACAGATACGCAGTATTTT. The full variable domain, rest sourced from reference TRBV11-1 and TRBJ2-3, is EAEVAQSPRYKITEKSQAVAFWCDPISGHATLYWYRQILGQGPELLVQFQDESVVDDSQLPKDRFSAERLKGVDSTLKIQPAELGDSAMYLCASSLGGLTDTQYFGPGTRLTVL.

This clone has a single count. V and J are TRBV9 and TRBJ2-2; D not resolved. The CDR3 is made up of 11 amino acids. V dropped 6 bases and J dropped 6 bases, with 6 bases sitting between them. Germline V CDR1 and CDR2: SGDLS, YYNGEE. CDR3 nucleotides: TGTGCCAGCATGGGCGCCGGGGAGCTGTTTTTT. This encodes CASMGAGELFF.

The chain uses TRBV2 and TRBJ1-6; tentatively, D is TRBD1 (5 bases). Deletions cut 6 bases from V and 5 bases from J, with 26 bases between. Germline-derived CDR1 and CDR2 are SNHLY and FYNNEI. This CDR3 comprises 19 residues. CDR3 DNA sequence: TGTGCCAGCAGCCGATTCAGGGTTGGGGGGACCCGGAATAATTCACCCCTCCACTTT. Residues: CASSRFRVGGTRNNSPLHF.

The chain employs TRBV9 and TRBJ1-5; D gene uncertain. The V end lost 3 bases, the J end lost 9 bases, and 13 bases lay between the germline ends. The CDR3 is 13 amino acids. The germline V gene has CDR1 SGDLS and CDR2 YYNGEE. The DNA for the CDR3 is TGTGCCAGCAGCGGTTCCGGTTTTCGGCCCCAGCATTTT. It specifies CASSGSGFRPQHF.

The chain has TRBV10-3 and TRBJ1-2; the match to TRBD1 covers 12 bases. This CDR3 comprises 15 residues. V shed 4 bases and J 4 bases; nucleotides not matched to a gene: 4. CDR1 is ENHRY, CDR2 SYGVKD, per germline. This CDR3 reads CAISGGQGASYGYTF. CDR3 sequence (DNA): TGTGCCATCAGTGGGGGACAGGGGGCATCCTATGGCTACACCTTC.

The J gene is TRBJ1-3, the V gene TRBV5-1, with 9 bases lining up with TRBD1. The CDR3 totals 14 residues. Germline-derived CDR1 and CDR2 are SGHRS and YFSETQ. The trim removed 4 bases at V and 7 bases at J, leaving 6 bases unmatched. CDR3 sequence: CASSPRQGGNTIYF. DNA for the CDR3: TGCGCCAGCAGCCCCAGACAGGGGGGTAACACCATATATTTT.

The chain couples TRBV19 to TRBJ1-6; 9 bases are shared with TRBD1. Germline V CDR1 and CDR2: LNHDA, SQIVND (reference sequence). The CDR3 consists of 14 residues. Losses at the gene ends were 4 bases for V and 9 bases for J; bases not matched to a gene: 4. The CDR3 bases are TGTGCCAGTAGTACCGGGACAGGGTTTTCACCCCTCCACTTT. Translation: CASSTGTGFSPLHF. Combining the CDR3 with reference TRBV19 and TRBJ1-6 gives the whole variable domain DGGITQSPKYLFRKEGQNVTLSCEQNLNHDAMYWYRQDPGQGLRLIYYSQIVNDFQKGDIAEGYSVSREKKESFPLTVTSAQKNPTAFYLCASSTGTGFSPLHFGNGTRLTVT.

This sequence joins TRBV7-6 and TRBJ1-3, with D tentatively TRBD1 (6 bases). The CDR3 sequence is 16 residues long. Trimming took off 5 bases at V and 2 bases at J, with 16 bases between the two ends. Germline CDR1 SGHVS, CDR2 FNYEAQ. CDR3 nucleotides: TGTGCCAGCAGCGGTACCGGGACACATACTGGAAACACCATATATTTT. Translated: CASSGTGTHTGNTIYF.

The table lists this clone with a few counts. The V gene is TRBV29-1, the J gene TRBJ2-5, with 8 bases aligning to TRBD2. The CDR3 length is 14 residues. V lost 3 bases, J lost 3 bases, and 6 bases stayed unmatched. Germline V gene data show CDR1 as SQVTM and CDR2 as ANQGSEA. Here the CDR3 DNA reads TGCAGCGTTGACAGACTAGCGAATGAAGAGACCCAGTACTTC. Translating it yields CSVDRLANEETQYF.

For the CDR3, the DNA is TGTGCCACCAGTGATTTCGAAGAGGATGAGCAGTTCTTC. Residues: CATSDFEEDEQFF. This chain uses TRBV24-1 with TRBJ2-1; no clear D gene. Trimming removed 1 base at V and 8 bases at J, with 8 bases between. In germline, CDR1 is KGHDR, CDR2 SFDVKD. There are 13 residues in the CDR3.

This chain's CDR3 is CASSYQGSTEAFF. The DNA for the CDR3 is TGTGCCAGTAGTTATCAGGGGAGCACTGAAGCTTTCTTT. The V gene is TRBV19, the J gene TRBJ1-1; TRBD1 might be the D (6 bases). This CDR3 is built from 13 residues. Trimming took 5 bases from V and 4 from J, leaving 11 bases between them. Germline V lookup: CDR1 LNHDA, CDR2 SQIVND (reference sequence).

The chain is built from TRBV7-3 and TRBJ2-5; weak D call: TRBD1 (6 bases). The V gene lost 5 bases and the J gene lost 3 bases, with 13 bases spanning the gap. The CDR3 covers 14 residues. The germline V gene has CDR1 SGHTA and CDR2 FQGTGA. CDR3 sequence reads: CASSKQGNKETQYF. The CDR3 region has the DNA TGTGCCAGCAGCAAACAGGGAAATAAAGAGACCCAGTACTTC.

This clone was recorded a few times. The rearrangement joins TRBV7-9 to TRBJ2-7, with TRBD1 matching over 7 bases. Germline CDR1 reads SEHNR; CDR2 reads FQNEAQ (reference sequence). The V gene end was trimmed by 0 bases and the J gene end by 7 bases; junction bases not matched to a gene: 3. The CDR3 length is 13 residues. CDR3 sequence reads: CASSLAGGGEQYF. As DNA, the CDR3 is TGTGCCAGCAGCTTAGCAGGGGGCGGGGAGCAGTACTTC.